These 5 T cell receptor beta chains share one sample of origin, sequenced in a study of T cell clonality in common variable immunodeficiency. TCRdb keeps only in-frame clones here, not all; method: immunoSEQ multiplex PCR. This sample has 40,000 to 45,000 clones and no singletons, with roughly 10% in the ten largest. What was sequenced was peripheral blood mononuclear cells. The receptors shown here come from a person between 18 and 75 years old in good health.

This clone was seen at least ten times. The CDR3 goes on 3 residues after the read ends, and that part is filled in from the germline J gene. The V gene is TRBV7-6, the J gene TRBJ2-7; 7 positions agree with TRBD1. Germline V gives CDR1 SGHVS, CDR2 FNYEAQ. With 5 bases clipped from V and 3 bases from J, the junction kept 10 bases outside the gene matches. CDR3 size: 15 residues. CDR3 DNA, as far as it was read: TGTGCCAGCAGCCCCCGGACAGGATCCGTCTACGAG. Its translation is CASSPRTGSVYE. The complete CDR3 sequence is CASSPRTGSVYEQYF.

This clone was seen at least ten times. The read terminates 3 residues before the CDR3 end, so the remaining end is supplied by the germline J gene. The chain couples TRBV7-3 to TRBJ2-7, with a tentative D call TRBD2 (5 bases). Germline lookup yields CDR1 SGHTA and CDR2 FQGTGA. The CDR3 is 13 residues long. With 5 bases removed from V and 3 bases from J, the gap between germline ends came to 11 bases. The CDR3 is CASSLARGYEQYF. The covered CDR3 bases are TGTGCCAGCAGCCTAGCCAGAGGCTACGAG.

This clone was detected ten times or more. CDR3 sequence reads: CASSYSPRDNSYEQYF. The DNA read from the CDR3 is TGTGCCAGCAGTTACTCTCCTAGGGACAACTCCTACGAG. The chain is built from TRBV6-2 or TRBV6-3 and TRBJ2-7; D perhaps matches TRBD1 (6 bases). The CDR3 goes on 3 residues after the read ends, and that part is filled in from the germline J gene. The length of the CDR3 is 16 residues. Germline V gene sequence: CDR1 MNHEY, CDR2 SVGEGT. V was trimmed by 0 bases and J by 0 bases, leaving 12 bases between them.

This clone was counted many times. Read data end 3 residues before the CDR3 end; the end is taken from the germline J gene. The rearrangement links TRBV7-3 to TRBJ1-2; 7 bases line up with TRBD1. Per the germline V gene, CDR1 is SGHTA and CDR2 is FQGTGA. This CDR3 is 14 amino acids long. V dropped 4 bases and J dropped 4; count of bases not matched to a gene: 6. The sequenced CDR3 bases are TGTGCCAGCAGCTCCGGACAGGCGAGCTATGGC. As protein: CASSSGQASYG. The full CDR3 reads CASSSGQASYGYTF.

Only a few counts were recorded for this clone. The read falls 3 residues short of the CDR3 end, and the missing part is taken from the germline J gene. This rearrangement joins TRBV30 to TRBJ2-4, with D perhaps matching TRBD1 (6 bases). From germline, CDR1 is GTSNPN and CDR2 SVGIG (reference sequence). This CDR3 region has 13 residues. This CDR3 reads CAWTRGSNYGQYF. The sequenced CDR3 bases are TGTGCCTGGACCAGGGGATCTAACTATGGT.